The 8 T cell receptor beta chains below were found in one sample sequenced in a study of T-cell memory formation after mild COVID-19. MiXCR was run by TCRdb on the 5' RACE reads, yielding one entry per CDR3 protein. The profile shows about 210,000 distinct CDR3 sequences, more than 25% of them singletons. The sequenced material came from PBMCs or a T cell subset sorted from them (not recorded which). All receptors derive from an adult woman who had mild COVID-19 (a few samples of this study predate the infection). Cell type and time point are not known.

This clonotype was seen only a few times. The chain uses TRBV7-9 and TRBJ2-1; TRBD1 aligns across 8 bases. This CDR3 region has 16 residues. From germline, CDR1 is SEHNR and CDR2 FQNEAQ (reference sequence). Trimming removed 6 bases from V and 4 bases from J; junction bases left unmatched: 11. CDR3 DNA: TGTGCCAGCAGTCAAGCGACAGGGGTTCGGTACAATGAGCAGTTCTTC. Residues: CASSQATGVRYNEQFF. Full variable domain (remainder filled in from reference TRBV7-9 and TRBJ2-1): DTGVSQNPRHKITKRGQNVTFRCDPISEHNRLYWYRQTLGQGPEFLTYFQNEAQLEKSRLLSDRFSAERPKGSFSTLEIQRTEQGDSAMYLCASSQATGVRYNEQFFGPGTRLTVL.

V is TRBV7-6 and J is TRBJ2-1; D unresolved. Trimming left V 3 bases short and J 1 base short, with 13 bases between. Germline lookup yields CDR1 SGHVS and CDR2 FNYEAQ. This CDR3 contains 16 residues. The CDR3 loop is CASSFEPGPSYNEQFF. CDR3 DNA: TGTGCCAGCAGCTTCGAACCGGGTCCATCCTACAATGAGCAGTTCTTC.

This sequence joins TRBV7-2 and TRBJ2-7; TRBD2 matches 13 bases. Germline V gene sequence: CDR1 SGHTA, CDR2 FQGNSA. The CDR3 consists of 19 residues. Losses at the gene ends were 5 bases for V and 2 bases for J; bases not matched to a gene: 15. CDR3 amino acids: CASSHLGTSGTIPPYEQYF. Here the CDR3 DNA reads TGTGCCAGCAGCCATCTCGGGACTAGCGGGACCATACCCCCCTACGAGCAGTACTTC.

The CDR3 spells CASNRRPGQGTGELFF. CDR3 bases: TGTGCCAGCAACCGACGACCGGGACAGGGGACCGGGGAGCTGTTTTTT. The J gene is TRBJ2-2, the V gene TRBV6-2 or TRBV6-3, with TRBD1 matching 10 bases. Germline CDR1 reads MNHEY; CDR2 reads SVGEGT. The V and J ends lost 7 bases and 5 bases, in that order; junction bases with no gene match: 10. CDR3 length equals 16 residues.

This sequence joins TRBV6-5 and TRBJ1-2; 8 bases map to TRBD1. This CDR3 contains 14 residues. V shed 6 bases and J 5 bases; nucleotides not matched to a gene: 8. Per germline, CDR1 MNHEY and CDR2 SVGAGI. CDR3 in amino acids: CASSLGQGSYGYTF. DNA for the CDR3: TGTGCCAGCAGCCTAGGACAGGGTTCGTATGGCTACACCTTC.

This clonotype was detected a few times. The rearrangement uses TRBV29-1 and TRBJ1-1; the D gene is possibly TRBD1 (5 bases). V lost 8 bases to trimming and J lost 10 bases, with 20 bases between them. From germline, CDR1 is SQVTM and CDR2 ANQGSEA. CDR3 length: 12 residues. CDR3 sequence: CSTKGASSGAFF. The DNA of the CDR3 is TGCAGCACCAAAGGGGCCTCAAGTGGAGCTTTCTTT.

The chain links TRBV5-1 to TRBJ2-1; D might be TRBD1 (6 bases). V was trimmed by 6 bases and J by 3 bases, leaving 13 bases between them. CDR3 length equals 14 residues. Germline CDR1 is SGHRS and CDR2 is YFSETQ. CDR3 amino acids: CASNTQGIYNEQFF. In DNA, the CDR3 is TGCGCCAGCAACACACAGGGAATCTACAATGAGCAGTTCTTC.

This clonotype appeared a few times. The rearrangement joins TRBV9 to TRBJ2-1, with a weak D call TRBD2 (6 bases). Between the trimmed V and J ends, which lost 4 bases and 2 bases, there was a span of 13 bases. CDR3 length: 15 amino acids. Germline CDR1 and CDR2: SGDLS and YYNGEE. CDR3 DNA sequence: TGTGCCAGCAGCCCTAGAAGCGGGCCCTACAATGAGCAGTTCTTC. Translating it yields CASSPRSGPYNEQFF.